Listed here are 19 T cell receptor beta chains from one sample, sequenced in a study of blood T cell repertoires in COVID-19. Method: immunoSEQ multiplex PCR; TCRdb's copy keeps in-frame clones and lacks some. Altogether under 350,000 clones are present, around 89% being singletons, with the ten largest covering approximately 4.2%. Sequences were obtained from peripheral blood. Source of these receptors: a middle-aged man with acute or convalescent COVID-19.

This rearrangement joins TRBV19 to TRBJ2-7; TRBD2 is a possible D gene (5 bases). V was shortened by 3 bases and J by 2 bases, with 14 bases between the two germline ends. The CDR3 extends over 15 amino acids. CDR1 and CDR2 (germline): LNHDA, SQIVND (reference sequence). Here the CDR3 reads CASSIGMGRTYEQYF. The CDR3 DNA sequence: TGTGCCAGTAGTATCGGGATGGGCAGAACCTACGAGCAGTACTTC. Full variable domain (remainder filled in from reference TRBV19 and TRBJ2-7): DGGITQSPKYLFRKEGQNVTLSCEQNLNHDAMYWYRQDPGQGLRLIYYSQIVNDFQKGDIAEGYSVSREKKESFPLTVTSAQKNPTAFYLCASSIGMGRTYEQYFGPGTRLTVT.

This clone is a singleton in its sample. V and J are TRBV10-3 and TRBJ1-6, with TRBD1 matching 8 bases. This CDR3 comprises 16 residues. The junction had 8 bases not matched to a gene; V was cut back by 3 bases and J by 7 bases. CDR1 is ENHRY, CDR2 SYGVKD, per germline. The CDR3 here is CAISDLDRDYNSPLHF. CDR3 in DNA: TGTGCCATCAGTGACTTGGACAGGGACTACAATTCACCCCTCCACTTT.

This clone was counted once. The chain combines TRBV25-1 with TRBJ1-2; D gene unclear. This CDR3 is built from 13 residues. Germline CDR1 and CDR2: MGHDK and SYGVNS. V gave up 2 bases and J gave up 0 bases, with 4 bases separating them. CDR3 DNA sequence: TGTGCCAGCAGTGAAGGAGCTAACTATGGCTACACCTTC. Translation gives CASSEGANYGYTF.

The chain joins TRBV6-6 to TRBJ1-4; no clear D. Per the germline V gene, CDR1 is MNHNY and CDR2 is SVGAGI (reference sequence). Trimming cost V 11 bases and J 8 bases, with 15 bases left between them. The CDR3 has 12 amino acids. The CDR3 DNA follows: TGTGCCGGAGCGACTGCGGGGGAAAAACTGTTTTTT. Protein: CAGATAGEKLFF.

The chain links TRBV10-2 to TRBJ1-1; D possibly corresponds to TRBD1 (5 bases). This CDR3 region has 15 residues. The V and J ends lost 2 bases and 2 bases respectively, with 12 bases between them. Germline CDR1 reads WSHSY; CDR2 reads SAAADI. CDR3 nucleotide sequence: TGCGCCAGCAGTGAGGGGGGACTACCTAACACTGAAGCTTTCTTT. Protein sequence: CASSEGGLPNTEAFF.

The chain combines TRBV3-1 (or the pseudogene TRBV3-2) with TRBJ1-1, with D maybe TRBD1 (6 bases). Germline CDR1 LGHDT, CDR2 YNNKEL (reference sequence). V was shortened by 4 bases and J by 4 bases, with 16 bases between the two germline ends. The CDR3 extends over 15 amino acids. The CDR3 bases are TGTGCCAGCAGCCCTATTCGGGGGGCCGGCACTGAAGCTTTCTTT. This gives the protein CASSPIRGAGTEAFF.

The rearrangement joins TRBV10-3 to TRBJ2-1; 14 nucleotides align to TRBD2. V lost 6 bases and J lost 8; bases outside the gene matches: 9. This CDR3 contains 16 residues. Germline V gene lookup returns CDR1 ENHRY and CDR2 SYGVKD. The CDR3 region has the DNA TGTGCCATCAGGCAGACTAGCGGGGGGGCTTTGGATGAGCAGTTCTTC. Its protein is CAIRQTSGGALDEQFF.

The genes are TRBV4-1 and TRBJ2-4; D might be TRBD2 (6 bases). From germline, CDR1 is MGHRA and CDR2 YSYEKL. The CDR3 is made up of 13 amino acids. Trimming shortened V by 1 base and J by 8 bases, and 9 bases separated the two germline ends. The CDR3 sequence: CASSQGWGDIQYF. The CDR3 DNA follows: TGCGCCAGCAGCCAAGGGTGGGGGGACATTCAGTACTTC.

CDR3: CASSFLPSGVHTEAFF. Written as DNA, the CDR3 is TGTGCCAGCAGCTTCCTCCCCTCAGGGGTTCACACTGAAGCTTTCTTT. The chain is built from TRBV7-9 and TRBJ1-1; D perhaps matches TRBD1 (6 bases). Germline V gene lookup returns CDR1 SEHNR and CDR2 FQNEAQ (reference sequence). This CDR3 spans 16 amino acids. Trimming cost V 3 bases and J 3 bases, with 17 bases left between them.

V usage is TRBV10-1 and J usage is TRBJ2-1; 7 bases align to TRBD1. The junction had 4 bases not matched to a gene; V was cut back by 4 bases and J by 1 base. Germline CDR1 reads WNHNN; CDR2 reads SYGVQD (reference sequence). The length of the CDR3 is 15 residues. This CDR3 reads CASSVDRPSYNEQFF. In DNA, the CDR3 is TGCGCCAGCAGTGTGGACAGGCCGTCCTACAATGAGCAGTTCTTC.

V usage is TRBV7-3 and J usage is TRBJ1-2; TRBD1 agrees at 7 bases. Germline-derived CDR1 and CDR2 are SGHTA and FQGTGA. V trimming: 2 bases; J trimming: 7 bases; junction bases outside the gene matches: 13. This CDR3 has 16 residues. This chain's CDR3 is CASSLEPDQGGGGYTF. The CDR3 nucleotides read TGTGCCAGCAGCTTAGAGCCCGACCAGGGGGGTGGTGGCTACACCTTC.

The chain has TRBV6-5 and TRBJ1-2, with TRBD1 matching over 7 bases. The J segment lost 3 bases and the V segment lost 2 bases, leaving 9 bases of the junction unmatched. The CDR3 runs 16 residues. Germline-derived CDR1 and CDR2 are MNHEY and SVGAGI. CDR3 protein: CASSYEGGGRDYGYTF. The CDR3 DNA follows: TGTGCCAGCAGTTACGAAGGGGGCGGCAGGGACTATGGCTACACCTTC.

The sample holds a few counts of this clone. CDR3 nucleotide sequence: TGTGCCAGCAGCCCCCCCAGGGGCGCTACCTACGAGCAGTACTTC. Translation: CASSPPRGATYEQYF. V is TRBV7-9 and J is TRBJ2-7; tentatively, D is TRBD1 (6 bases). From germline, CDR1 is SEHNR and CDR2 FQNEAQ (reference sequence). Trimming removed 5 bases from V and 2 bases from J, with 16 bases in between. The CDR3 loop spans 15 amino acids.

This chain's CDR3 is CAWSVTEISPLHF. The CDR3 DNA follows: TGTGCCTGGAGTGTGACAGAAATTTCACCCCTCCACTTT. J is TRBJ1-6 and V is TRBV30, with a weak D call TRBD1 (5 bases). The CDR3 runs 13 residues. Trimming removed 0 bases from V and 9 bases from J, with 9 bases in between. Germline V gene data show CDR1 as GTSNPN and CDR2 as SVGIG (reference sequence).

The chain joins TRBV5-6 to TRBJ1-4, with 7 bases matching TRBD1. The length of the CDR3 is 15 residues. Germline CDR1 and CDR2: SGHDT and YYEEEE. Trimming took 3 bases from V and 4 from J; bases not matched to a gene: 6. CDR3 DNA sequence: TGTGCCAGCAGCTCGTACAGGGGATTTAATGAAAAACTGTTTTTT. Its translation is CASSSYRGFNEKLFF.

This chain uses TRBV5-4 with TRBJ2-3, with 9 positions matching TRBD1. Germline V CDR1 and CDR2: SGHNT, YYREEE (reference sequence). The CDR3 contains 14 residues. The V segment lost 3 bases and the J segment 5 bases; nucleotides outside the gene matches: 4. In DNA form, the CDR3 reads TGTGCCAGCAGCTACGGGACAGGGCAAGATACGCAGTATTTT. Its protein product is CASSYGTGQDTQYF. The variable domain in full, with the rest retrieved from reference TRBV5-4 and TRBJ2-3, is ETGVTQSPTHLIKTRGQQVTLRCSSQSGHNTVSWYQQALGQGPQFIFQYYREEENGRGNFPPRFSGLQFPNYSSELNVNALELDDSALYLCASSYGTGQDTQYFGPGTRLTVL.

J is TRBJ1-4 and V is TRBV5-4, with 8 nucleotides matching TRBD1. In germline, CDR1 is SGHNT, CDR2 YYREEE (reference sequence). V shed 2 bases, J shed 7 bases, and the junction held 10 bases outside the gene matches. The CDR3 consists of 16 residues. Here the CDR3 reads CASSLAQGAISEKLFF. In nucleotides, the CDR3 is TGTGCCAGCAGCTTAGCGCAGGGGGCGATCAGTGAAAAACTGTTTTTT. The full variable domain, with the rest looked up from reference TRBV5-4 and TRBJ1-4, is ETGVTQSPTHLIKTRGQQVTLRCSSQSGHNTVSWYQQALGQGPQFIFQYYREEENGRGNFPPRFSGLQFPNYSSELNVNALELDDSALYLCASSLAQGAISEKLFFGSGTQLSVL.

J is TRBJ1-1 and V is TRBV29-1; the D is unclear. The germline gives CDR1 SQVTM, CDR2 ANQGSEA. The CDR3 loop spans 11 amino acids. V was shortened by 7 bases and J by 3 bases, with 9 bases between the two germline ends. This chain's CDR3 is CSAVPDTEAFF. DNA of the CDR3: TGCAGCGCCGTACCAGACACTGAAGCTTTCTTT.

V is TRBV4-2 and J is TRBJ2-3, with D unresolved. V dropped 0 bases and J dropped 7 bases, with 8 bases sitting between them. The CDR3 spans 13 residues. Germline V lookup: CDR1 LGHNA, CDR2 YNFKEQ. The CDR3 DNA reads TGTGCCAGCAGCCAAGATGTGCGAAATACGCAGTATTTT. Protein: CASSQDVRNTQYF.